The sequence of this TCR beta chain was determined in a study of regulatory T cells in long-lasting Graves disease. This clonotype appeared many times. What it binds is unknown. Building the TCR beta libraries relied on iRepertoire HTBI primers, and CDR3 regions underwent Arm-PCR. TCRdb re-derived calls from the multiplex PCR reads in MiXCR, one entry per CDR3 protein. The table includes approximately 470,000 distinct CDR3 sequences, 16% detected once. The time point denotes: newly diagnosed GD, antithyroid drugs for less than 3 months. PBMCs provided the RNA from which the TCR library was made. The CDR3 covers 13 residues. Trimming stripped 0 bases from V and 12 bases from J, with 14 bases between. Germline V lookup: CDR1 LNHNV, CDR2 YYDKDF (reference sequence). Findings and caveats of the study: It was possible that the small sample size reduced accuracy. The study found lower TCR diversity in persistent Graves' patients than in newly diagnosed ones.

These data also featured in a second study, about T cells in Graves' hyperthyroidism and ophthalmopathy. This second report adds: Carried out on the TCR CDR3, a first-round RT-PCR used the HTBI primer set.

The TCR was taken from a man aged 40-55 years with Graves disease. This sequence joins TRBV15 and TRBJ1-2; D not certain. The specimen comprised peripheral blood mononuclear cells (PBMCs), sampled at new diagnosis, from a patient treated with antithyroid drugs. The CDR3 bases are TGTGCCACCAGCAGAGATTTATCGGCCTACCACACCTTC. Translated: CATSRDLSAYHTF.